These 15 T cell receptor beta chains were all obtained from the same sample, sequenced in a study of T cells after yellow fever vaccination. Each CDR3 protein gets one entry after TCRdb re-called the 5' RACE reads with MiXCR. There are about 320,000 distinct CDR3 sequences in the sample; 12% occur only once, and around 3% lies in the top ten. The specimen was CD4+ T cells sorted from PBMCs, collected 15 days after the yellow fever booster vaccination. These TCRs come from a young man who received the YFV17D yellow fever vaccine.

This clonotype came up a few times. The V call is TRBV25-1, the J call TRBJ1-3, with 8 bases aligning to TRBD1. The length of the CDR3 is 15 residues. V shed 1 base and J 7 bases; nucleotides not matched to a gene: 6. Per germline, CDR1 MGHDK and CDR2 SYGVNS. In DNA form, the CDR3 reads TGTGCCAGCAGTGAATCAGGGGGCGATCGTAACACCATATATTTT. This sequence encodes CASSESGGDRNTIYF.

This clonotype was detected ten times or more. V gene TRBV3-1 combines with J gene TRBJ1-5; D is uncertain. The CDR3 consists of 12 residues. The V end was cut by 6 bases, the J end by 1 base, with 4 bases between. CDR1 and CDR2 (germline): LGHDT, YNNKEL (reference sequence). This CDR3 reads CASSVSNQPQHF. The CDR3 bases are TGTGCCAGCAGTGTGAGCAATCAGCCCCAGCATTTT.

This clonotype showed up just a few times. V gene TRBV24-1 combines with J gene TRBJ2-2; TRBD1 aligns across 10 bases. J lost 6 bases, V lost 2 bases, and 2 bases had no gene match. CDR1 and CDR2 from the germline V gene are KGHDR and SFDVKD. The CDR3 is 15 amino acids. Here the CDR3 reads CATSDSGTGAGELFF. CDR3 sequence (DNA): TGTGCCACCAGTGATTCCGGGACAGGGGCCGGGGAGCTGTTTTTT.

The sample holds many counts of this clonotype. The chain uses TRBV5-1 and TRBJ2-1; TRBD1 agrees at 8 bases. This CDR3 comprises 15 residues. Trimming at V came to 6 bases and at J to 4 bases, leaving 9 bases not matched to a gene. CDR1 is SGHRS and CDR2 is YFSETQ in the germline V gene. CDR3 nucleotides: TGCGCCAGCACCGAGACCGGGACAGGTTACAATGAGCAGTTCTTC. It yields the protein CASTETGTGYNEQFF.

J is TRBJ2-6 and V is TRBV6-1; D call uncertain. The CDR3 covers 16 residues. The germline V and J ends were trimmed by 6 bases and 0 bases, with 12 bases remaining between them. In germline, CDR1 is MNHNS, CDR2 SASEGT. CDR3: CASRVGISSGANVLTF. CDR3 DNA: TGTGCCAGCAGGGTGGGGATAAGCTCTGGGGCCAACGTCCTGACTTTC.

The CDR3, as DNA: TGTGCCTGGGAATCGGGGGGCAATCAGCCCCAGCATTTT. Translated, it gives CAWESGGNQPQHF. The chain couples TRBV30 to TRBJ1-5; the D gene is possibly TRBD1 (5 bases). From germline, CDR1 is GTSNPN and CDR2 SVGIG (reference sequence). The CDR3 is 13 residues long. Trimming shortened V by 5 bases and J by 2 bases, and 10 bases separated the two germline ends.

This clonotype was seen only a few times. This rearrangement joins TRBV7-2 to TRBJ2-3; 7 nucleotides agree with TRBD1. V dropped 5 bases and J dropped 5; count of bases not matched to a gene: 13. In germline, CDR1 is SGHTA, CDR2 FQGNSA. This CDR3 spans 16 amino acids. CDR3: CASSGGRWQGEDTQYF. In nucleotides, the CDR3 is TGTGCCAGCAGCGGAGGTAGATGGCAGGGGGAAGATACGCAGTATTTT.

This clonotype was counted only a few times. The chain carries TRBV6-1 and TRBJ1-6; possible D gene TRBD1, 6 bases. This CDR3 has 14 amino acids. Germline V gene lookup returns CDR1 MNHNS and CDR2 SASEGT. V shed 4 bases and J shed 5 bases, with 9 bases lying between them. CDR3 coding DNA: TGTGCCAGCAGTGTCCGGACAGATAATTCACCCCTCCACTTT. Translated: CASSVRTDNSPLHF.

The rearrangement uses TRBV20-1 and TRBJ1-2; D is unclear. This CDR3 comprises 16 residues. CDR1 is DFQATT, CDR2 SNEGSKA, per germline (reference sequence). V was pared by 0 bases and J by 7 bases, with 21 bases between. DNA for the CDR3: TGCAGTGCTAGAGATCGAGGCGAAGGGTCTCCTCCTGGCTACACCTTC. As protein: CSARDRGEGSPPGYTF.

This clonotype was seen many times. The chain employs TRBV4-3 and TRBJ2-3, with 7 bases identical to TRBD2. V was pared by 4 bases and J by 1 base, with 5 bases of the junction left unmatched. This CDR3 comprises 15 residues. Germline V lookup: CDR1 LGHNA, CDR2 YSLEER. Written as DNA, the CDR3 is TGCGCCAGCAGCCCCAGCGGGGCCGGCACAGATACGCAGTATTTT. It is translated as CASSPSGAGTDTQYF.

V usage is TRBV29-1 and J usage is TRBJ2-5, with a possible D match to TRBD2 (5 bases). The CDR3 sequence is 13 residues long. Trimming shortened V by 7 bases and J by 0 bases, and 12 bases separated the two germline ends. Germline V gene lookup returns CDR1 SQVTM and CDR2 ANQGSEA. The CDR3 region has the DNA TGCAGCGGGAGGTCAGAGTACCAAGAGACCCAGTACTTC. Translated: CSGRSEYQETQYF.

The chain uses TRBV7-9 and TRBJ1-2; no clear D gene. CDR1 is SEHNR and CDR2 is FQNEAQ in the germline V gene (reference sequence). The CDR3 length is 12 residues. V was pared by 1 base and J by 9 bases, with 9 bases between. The CDR3, as DNA: TGTGCCAGCAGCTTAGTGATCGATCGCTACACCTTC. Translating gives CASSLVIDRYTF.

This clonotype was counted ten times or more. The chain combines TRBV5-1 with TRBJ1-1; D not certain. The CDR3 is 13 residues long. The germline V and J ends were trimmed by 1 base and 2 bases, with 6 bases remaining between them. Germline V CDR1 and CDR2: SGHRS, YFSETQ. CDR3 coding DNA: TGCGCCAGCAGCTTGTTGGCCAACACTGAAGCTTTCTTT. Residues: CASSLLANTEAFF.

The chain carries TRBV20-1 and TRBJ1-2, with D perhaps TRBD1 (5 bases). The V end lost 3 bases, the J end lost 7 bases, and 21 bases lay between the germline ends. The CDR3 has 15 residues. Germline lookup yields CDR1 DFQATT and CDR2 SNEGSKA (reference sequence). The CDR3, as DNA: TGCAGTGCTAGGCCGGGACCCTCCGCTTCTTTTGGCTACACCTTC. Protein sequence: CSARPGPSASFGYTF.

About this clonotype itself: This is likely a read error, given that the CDR3 carries no conserved phenylalanine or tryptophan at its end. The V call is TRBV4-3, the J call TRBJ2-5, with a weak D call TRBD1 (5 bases). CDR1 LGHNA and CDR2 YSLEER come from the germline V gene. The CDR3 contains 13 residues. The V and J ends lost 1 base and 2 bases respectively, with 5 bases between them. CDR3 region: CASSQGQQETQYS. The CDR3 nucleotides read TGCGCCAGCAGCCAAGGACAGCAAGAGACCCAGTACTCC.